The 23 T cell receptor beta chains presented below share a single source sample, sequenced in a study of cytomegalovirus exposure and HLA in healthy donors. Primers: 60 Vbeta forward and 13 Jbeta reverse. TCRdb keeps only in-frame clones here, not all; method: immunoSEQ multiplex PCR. The sample has 150,000 to 200,000 clones; 60% to 80% are singletons. The sequenced sample consisted of PBMCs. The receptor source for this set is a man aged 60 to 69 in good health and CMV-seronegative.

The V gene is TRBV7-6, the J gene TRBJ2-5; 12 positions agree with TRBD2. The V and J ends lost 5 bases and 3 bases, in that order; junction bases with no gene match: 7. CDR3 length: 16 residues. In germline, CDR1 is SGHVS, CDR2 FNYEAQ. The CDR3 sequence: CASSGGTSGLEETQYF. The CDR3 DNA reads TGTGCCAGCAGCGGAGGGACTAGCGGGTTGGAAGAGACCCAGTACTTC.

This clone showed up just a few times. This CDR3 is CAWSVLRPGTGELFF. CDR3 sequence (DNA): TGTGCCTGGAGTGTACTTCGTCCGGGAACCGGGGAGCTGTTTTTT. The J gene is TRBJ2-2, the V gene TRBV30; perhaps TRBD2 as D (5 bases). Trimming shortened V by 0 bases and J by 5 bases, and 13 bases separated the two germline ends. Germline V lookup: CDR1 GTSNPN, CDR2 SVGIG (reference sequence). The CDR3 contains 15 residues.

J is TRBJ1-2 and V is TRBV19; no clear D. CDR1 LNHDA and CDR2 SQIVND come from the germline V gene (reference sequence). This CDR3 spans 13 amino acids. The ends were cut back, 6 bases at V and 4 bases at J, with 12 bases in the middle. The CDR3 DNA reads TGTGCCAGTAGCCCTTTTTCCAGCTATGGCTACACCTTC. Amino acids: CASSPFSSYGYTF. The complete variable domain, with remaining parts taken from reference TRBV19 and TRBJ1-2, reads DGGITQSPKYLFRKEGQNVTLSCEQNLNHDAMYWYRQDPGQGLRLIYYSQIVNDFQKGDIAEGYSVSREKKESFPLTVTSAQKNPTAFYLCASSPFSSYGYTFGSGTRLTVV.

In the case of this clone: A much larger clone sits a single nucleotide away, making a read error possible. Other DNA variants within this sample encode the same CDR3. The J gene is TRBJ1-1, the V gene TRBV18; TRBD1 agrees at 7 bases. Germline V lookup: CDR1 KGHSH, CDR2 LQKENI. Losses at the gene ends were 3 bases for V and 0 bases for J; bases not matched to a gene: 1. This CDR3 has 14 residues. CDR3 coding DNA: TGTGCCAGCTCACCGACAGGGATGAACACTGAAGCTTTCTTT. Residues: CASSPTGMNTEAFF.

The rearrangement joins TRBV7-9 to TRBJ1-5; 8 bases map to TRBD1. The germline V gene has CDR1 SEHNR and CDR2 FQNEAQ (reference sequence). V lost 2 bases, J lost 3 bases, and 9 bases stayed unmatched. The CDR3 has 17 residues. The CDR3 is CASSLSDRALINQPQHF. CDR3 DNA: TGTGCCAGCAGCTTATCGGACAGGGCTCTTATCAATCAGCCCCAGCATTTT.

The chain employs TRBV4-3 and TRBJ2-3, with 7 bases that match TRBD2. V dropped 1 base and J dropped 3; count of bases not matched to a gene: 1. The CDR3 covers 14 residues. Germline loops: CDR1 LGHNA, CDR2 YSLEER. The CDR3 region is CASSQGTRTDTQYF. The DNA for the CDR3 is TGCGCCAGCAGCCAAGGGACTAGAACAGATACGCAGTATTTT.

In this sample, this clone turned up once. The V gene is TRBV19, the J gene TRBJ1-1, with 7 positions matching TRBD1. Per the germline V gene, CDR1 is LNHDA and CDR2 is SQIVND (reference sequence). The CDR3 has 15 amino acids. Unmatched junction bases numbered 8, after V lost 5 bases and J lost 2 bases. The CDR3: CASSPEQGKNTEAFF. CDR3 DNA sequence: TGTGCCAGTAGTCCCGAACAGGGGAAAAACACTGAAGCTTTCTTT. The variable domain in full, with the rest retrieved from reference TRBV19 and TRBJ1-1, is DGGITQSPKYLFRKEGQNVTLSCEQNLNHDAMYWYRQDPGQGLRLIYYSQIVNDFQKGDIAEGYSVSREKKESFPLTVTSAQKNPTAFYLCASSPEQGKNTEAFFGQGTRLTVV.

V usage is TRBV11-2 and J usage is TRBJ1-2, with 8 bases that match TRBD1. Germline CDR1 SGHAT, CDR2 FQNNGV. J gave up 2 bases and V 3 bases, and 14 bases lay outside the gene matches. This CDR3 has 18 amino acids. CDR3 bases: TGTGCCAGCAGCTTGAAAGGTCGGGCAGGGGGCATCAACTATGGCTACACCTTC. Its protein product is CASSLKGRAGGINYGYTF.

This clone was counted a few times. V usage is TRBV5-1 and J usage is TRBJ1-1; 11 nucleotides line up with TRBD1. V was clipped by 1 base and J by 2 bases; unmatched bases: 1. This CDR3 is 15 amino acids long. Germline V gene data show CDR1 as SGHRS and CDR2 as YFSETQ. This chain's CDR3 is CASSLRTGGNTEAFF. As DNA, the CDR3 is TGCGCCAGCAGCTTGAGGACAGGGGGCAACACTGAAGCTTTCTTT.

The V and J genes are TRBV29-1 and TRBJ2-2; a possible D gene is TRBD2 (6 bases). The CDR3 covers 14 residues. Trimming pared 6 bases from V and 4 bases from J, leaving 15 bases between. Germline V gives CDR1 SQVTM, CDR2 ANQGSEA. CDR3 protein: CSVAMRLGTGELFF. CDR3 bases: TGCAGCGTCGCTATGAGACTAGGCACCGGGGAGCTGTTTTTT.

V and J are TRBV2 and TRBJ1-1, with TRBD1 matching over 8 bases. CDR3 length: 14 amino acids. J gave up 0 bases and V 6 bases, and 3 bases lay outside the gene matches. Germline CDR1 and CDR2: SNHLY and FYNNEI. This CDR3 reads CASSGTGLNTEAFF. CDR3 DNA: TGTGCCAGCAGCGGGACAGGCCTGAACACTGAAGCTTTCTTT.

The J gene is TRBJ2-1, the V gene TRBV7-6; 7 nucleotides match TRBD1. V gave up 3 bases and J gave up 4 bases; unmatched junction bases: 6. CDR1 SGHVS and CDR2 FNYEAQ come from the germline V gene. The CDR3 is 15 residues long. CDR3 bases: TGTGCCAGCAGCTTTTCTCCGGGACAGTACAATGAGCAGTTCTTC. Translating it yields CASSFSPGQYNEQFF.

This clone was recorded a few times. The rearrangement uses TRBV19 and TRBJ2-7, with TRBD1 matching over 7 bases. CDR3 length: 15 residues. Germline V gene sequence: CDR1 LNHDA, CDR2 SQIVND (reference sequence). Trimming took 7 bases from V and 0 from J; bases not matched to a gene: 9. The CDR3 DNA follows: TGTGCCAGTACCCCTCATGGGGACAGCTCCTACGAGCAGTACTTC. Its protein product is CASTPHGDSSYEQYF.

The chain is built from TRBV7-6 and TRBJ2-1, with 9 bases fitting TRBD1. Trimming took 3 bases from V and 0 from J; bases not matched to a gene: 12. This CDR3 spans 19 amino acids. The germline gives CDR1 SGHVS, CDR2 FNYEAQ. In DNA form, the CDR3 reads TGTGCCAGCAGCTTGAGCCGGGACAGGGTAGTGAGCTCCTACAATGAGCAGTTCTTC. This sequence encodes CASSLSRDRVVSSYNEQFF.

V gene TRBV4-2 combines with J gene TRBJ2-1; TRBD2 agrees at 13 bases. Germline V CDR1 and CDR2: LGHNA, YNFKEQ. This CDR3 has 15 residues. V dropped 4 bases and J dropped 5; count of bases not matched to a gene: 2. The CDR3 DNA sequence: TGTGCCAGCAGCCCGGGGACTAGCGGGGACAATGAGCAGTTCTTC. Its protein product is CASSPGTSGDNEQFF.

In this sample, this clone is medium-sized (0.01 to 0.1%). This rearrangement joins TRBV21-1 to TRBJ2-3; no check of the table's D call, TRBD2, against the DNA was made. TRBV21-1 is a known pseudogene. The CDR3 has 13 amino acids. The chain's CDR3 is CASSKARTDTQYF. In DNA, the CDR3 is TGTGCCAGCAGCAAAGCTCGGACAGATACGCAGTATTTT.

This clone has at least ten counts. Germline and junction disagree at one end, which may indicate a read error. The chain is built from TRBV7-7 and TRBJ2-3; tentative D call: TRBD1 (6 bases). The CDR3 spans 14 residues. Germline lookup yields CDR1 SSHAT and CDR2 FNYEAQ (reference sequence). The CDR3 spells CASSSVGASDTQYF. CDR3 in DNA: TGTGCTAGCAGCTCGGTGGGGGCGTCGGATACGCAGTATTTT.

This chain links TRBV5-6 with TRBJ2-1; 9 bases are shared with TRBD2. Germline lookup yields CDR1 SGHDT and CDR2 YYEEEE. The V segment lost 1 base and the J segment 7 bases; nucleotides outside the gene matches: 12. This CDR3 contains 17 residues. The CDR3 loop reads CASSLMGPSGVLNEQFF. CDR3 nucleotides: TGTGCCAGCAGCTTGATGGGGCCTAGCGGGGTCCTTAATGAGCAGTTCTTC.

The chain couples TRBV7-9 to TRBJ1-2; 8 bases align to TRBD1. CDR1 is SEHNR, CDR2 FQNEAQ, per germline (reference sequence). V shed 5 bases, J shed 5 bases, and the junction held 7 bases outside the gene matches. The CDR3 is 14 amino acids. The CDR3 DNA follows: TGTGCCAGCAGCACTCGACAGGGGCTGTATGGCTACACCTTC. It codes for CASSTRQGLYGYTF.

This clone was seen once. The CDR3 bases are TGTGCCAGCACCGGAGGGACAGGGGATTGGTACGAGCAGTACTTC. The encoded protein is CASTGGTGDWYEQYF. The gene calls are TRBV2 and TRBJ2-5; 10 bases are shared with TRBD1. The J call may be faulty, since TRBJ2-7 better matches the DNA end. The germline CDR1 and CDR2 sequences are SNHLY and FYNNEI. The CDR3 sequence is 15 residues long.

The chain is built from TRBV18 and TRBJ2-5, with D possibly being TRBD2 (5 bases). CDR1 KGHSH and CDR2 LQKENI come from the germline V gene. V shed 3 bases and J shed 4 bases, with 15 bases lying between them. The CDR3 consists of 15 residues. This CDR3 is CASSPAERAGETQYF. CDR3 in DNA: TGTGCCAGCTCACCGGCGGAGAGGGCGGGAGAGACCCAGTACTTC.

The chain couples TRBV2 to TRBJ2-3, with D perhaps matching TRBD2 (6 bases). CDR3 length equals 15 residues. Germline loops: CDR1 SNHLY, CDR2 FYNNEI. Trimming shortened V by 4 bases and J by 1 base, and 12 bases separated the two germline ends. CDR3 in amino acids: CASSVNGGGTDTQYF. The CDR3 DNA is TGTGCCAGCAGTGTCAACGGCGGGGGCACAGATACGCAGTATTTT.

The chain joins TRBV7-2 to TRBJ2-5; D unresolved. The CDR3 sequence is 12 residues long. Per germline, CDR1 SGHTA and CDR2 FQGNSA. V lost 10 bases, J lost 2 bases, and 11 bases lay in between. Here the CDR3 reads CATMADQETQYF. CDR3 in DNA: TGTGCCACGATGGCGGATCAAGAGACCCAGTACTTC.